One and the same sample provided the 28 T cell receptor beta chains below, sequenced in a study of CD8+ T cells in alopecia areata. RNA was extracted and reverse transcribed into cDNA as the sequencing template. The assay was immunoSEQ multiplex PCR, and TCRdb's table has in-frame clones only and misses some. The sample includes fewer than 200,000 clones, approximately 65% of them seen just once. Material: CD8+ T cells sorted from blood, obtained at week 0. These receptors came from a human donor with alopecia areata.

This clone was counted a few times. The chain links TRBV29-1 to TRBJ2-1; D unresolved. V was cut by 4 bases and J by 3 bases, with 10 bases left in between. The CDR3 sequence is 13 residues long. The germline CDR1 and CDR2 sequences are SQVTM and ANQGSEA. CDR3 DNA: TGCAGCGTTGTACAACCTAACTACAATGAGCAGTTCTTC. Residues: CSVVQPNYNEQFF.

The V and J genes are TRBV19 and TRBJ1-4; D is unresolved. The CDR3 runs 11 residues. V was shortened by 7 bases and J by 10 bases, with 10 bases between the two germline ends. From germline, CDR1 is LNHDA and CDR2 SQIVND (reference sequence). The CDR3 spells CASTLDGKLFF. In DNA, the CDR3 is TGTGCCAGTACATTGGACGGAAAACTGTTTTTT.

This clone appeared a few times. The chain is built from TRBV6-6 and TRBJ1-5, with TRBD1 matching 8 bases. J lost 4 bases, V lost 10 bases, and 9 bases had no gene match. CDR3 length equals 14 residues. Germline V gene sequence: CDR1 MNHNY, CDR2 SVGAGI (reference sequence). The CDR3 protein is CATNTGGSNQPQHF. The CDR3 DNA reads TGTGCCACCAATACAGGGGGGAGTAATCAGCCCCAGCATTTT.

This clone was seen just once. This sequence joins TRBV7-9 and TRBJ1-1; D unresolved. Trimming took off 6 bases at V and 5 bases at J, with 10 bases between the two ends. CDR3 length: 12 residues. CDR1 is SEHNR and CDR2 is FQNEAQ in the germline V gene (reference sequence). The CDR3 DNA follows: TGTGCCAGCAGATCCGGGGTTACTGAAGCTTTCTTT. It is translated as CASRSGVTEAFF. The full variable domain, its missing parts supplied by reference TRBV7-9 and TRBJ1-1, is DTGVSQNPRHKITKRGQNVTFRCDPISEHNRLYWYRQTLGQGPEFLTYFQNEAQLEKSRLLSDRFSAERPKGSFSTLEIQRTEQGDSAMYLCASRSGVTEAFFGQGTRLTVV.

V is TRBV7-8 and J is TRBJ1-4, with 10 bases identical to TRBD1. V lost 3 bases to trimming and J lost 3 bases; unmatched junction nucleotides: 1. The germline gives CDR1 SGHVS, CDR2 FQNEAQ. This CDR3 is 15 amino acids long. The CDR3, as DNA: TGTGCCAGCAGCTTGACAGGGGGCTCTAATGAAAAACTGTTTTTT. It translates to CASSLTGGSNEKLFF.

The V and J genes are TRBV9 and TRBJ1-3; 11 nucleotides line up with TRBD1. In germline, CDR1 is SGDLS, CDR2 YYNGEE. V lost 3 bases to trimming and J lost 2 bases; unmatched junction nucleotides: 4. The CDR3 sequence is 16 residues long. The CDR3 is CASSEPGQGAGNTIYF. The CDR3 nucleotides read TGTGCCAGCAGCGAGCCGGGACAGGGGGCTGGAAACACCATATATTTT.

V gene TRBV5-8 combines with J gene TRBJ2-6, with no clear D. This CDR3 comprises 15 residues. Trimming removed 4 bases from V and 0 bases from J, with 8 bases in between. Per germline, CDR1 SGHTS and CDR2 YDEGEE. The CDR3 region has the DNA TGTGCCAGCAGCCCGGGCCTCTCTGGGGCCAACGTCCTGACTTTC. Its translation: CASSPGLSGANVLTF. Full variable domain (remainder filled in from reference TRBV5-8 and TRBJ2-6): EAGVTQSPTHLIKTRGQQATLRCSPISGHTSVYWYQQALGLGLQFLLWYDEGEERNRGNFPPRFSGRQFPNYSSELNVNALELEDSALYLCASSPGLSGANVLTFGAGSRLTVL.

This clone was detected once. The genes are TRBV7-9 and TRBJ1-2; tentative D call: TRBD1 (6 bases). The V end lost 1 base, the J end lost 2 bases, and 14 bases lay between the germline ends. This CDR3 spans 16 amino acids. CDR1 is SEHNR, CDR2 FQNEAQ, per germline (reference sequence). The CDR3 DNA reads TGTGCCAGCAGCTTAGGGGGAGGACAGAAGAACTATGGCTACACCTTC. This sequence encodes CASSLGGGQKNYGYTF. The variable domain in full, with the rest retrieved from reference TRBV7-9 and TRBJ1-2, is DTGVSQNPRHKITKRGQNVTFRCDPISEHNRLYWYRQTLGQGPEFLTYFQNEAQLEKSRLLSDRFSAERPKGSFSTLEIQRTEQGDSAMYLCASSLGGGQKNYGYTFGSGTRLTVV.

This clone was seen a few times. The chain joins TRBV7-9 to TRBJ2-3; D is possibly TRBD2 (6 bases). Trimming took off 8 bases at V and 3 bases at J, with 24 bases between the two ends. Looked up from germline, CDR1 is SEHNR and CDR2 is FQNEAQ (reference sequence). This CDR3 has 17 residues. In nucleotides, the CDR3 is TGTGCCAGCGGGGCCAGGGAGGAGCCTTACGGGACAGATACGCAGTATTTT. Its translation is CASGAREEPYGTDTQYF.

A note on this clone: Other DNA sequences within the sample encode an identical CDR3. This chain links TRBV25-1 with TRBJ1-1; D possibly corresponds to TRBD1 (5 bases). Looked up from germline, CDR1 is MGHDK and CDR2 is SYGVNS. V lost 3 bases and J 3 bases, leaving 8 bases between the germline ends. The CDR3 loop spans 13 amino acids. The CDR3 protein is CASSEGGYTEAFF. The DNA for the CDR3 is TGTGCCAGCAGTGAGGGGGGGTACACTGAAGCTTTCTTT.

This clone appeared a few times. V is TRBV29-1 and J is TRBJ2-7, with 9 nucleotides matching TRBD1. The CDR3 is 13 residues long. Germline V lookup: CDR1 SQVTM, CDR2 ANQGSEA. V shed 4 bases, J shed 4 bases, and the junction held 5 bases outside the gene matches. Here the CDR3 reads CSVGLQGAYEQYF. The CDR3 nucleotides read TGCAGCGTTGGTCTACAGGGGGCGTACGAGCAGTACTTC.

Ten or more counts support this clone. The gene calls are TRBV5-1 and TRBJ2-7; 11 nucleotides agree with TRBD1. The V and J ends lost 3 bases and 6 bases, in that order; junction bases with no gene match: 8. This CDR3 is built from 15 residues. Germline-derived CDR1 and CDR2 are SGHRS and YFSETQ. In nucleotides, the CDR3 is TGCGCCAGCAGCTGGACAGGGGGCGATCTAGGCGAGCAGTACTTC. Its translation is CASSWTGGDLGEQYF.

The CDR3 loop is CASSLGQGFVNEQFF. The CDR3 DNA follows: TGTGCCAGCAGCTTGGGACAGGGGTTTGTCAATGAGCAGTTCTTC. The chain has TRBV13 and TRBJ2-1, with 10 positions matching TRBD1. Germline-derived CDR1 and CDR2 are PRHDT and FYEKMQ (reference sequence). Trimming removed 3 bases from V and 6 bases from J; junction bases left unmatched: 5. The CDR3 loop spans 15 amino acids.

This clone was seen a handful of times. In DNA form, the CDR3 reads TGCAGCGTTTCCCCACAGGGGGTGAACACTGAAGCTTTCTTT. This translates into CSVSPQGVNTEAFF. The rearrangement joins TRBV29-1 to TRBJ1-1; TRBD1 matches at 8 bases. Germline lookup yields CDR1 SQVTM and CDR2 ANQGSEA. CDR3 length: 14 amino acids. V gave up 5 bases and J gave up 0 bases; unmatched junction bases: 5.

The chain is built from TRBV29-1 and TRBJ2-6; no reliable D call. This CDR3 is 14 amino acids long. Per the germline V gene, CDR1 is SQVTM and CDR2 is ANQGSEA. V lost 4 bases to trimming and J lost 0 bases, with 7 bases between them. CDR3 bases: TGCAGCGTTGCTACATCCTCTGGGGCCAACGTCCTGACTTTC. This translates into CSVATSSGANVLTF.

CDR3 sequence reads: CASSQEVGAFQETQYF. CDR3 sequence (DNA): TGCGCCAGCAGCCAAGAAGTGGGGGCTTTCCAAGAGACCCAGTACTTC. J is TRBJ2-5 and V is TRBV4-1, with a weak D call TRBD1 (6 bases). The CDR3 has 16 residues. The germline V gene encodes CDR1 MGHRA and CDR2 YSYEKL. Trimming cost V 0 bases and J 1 base, with 12 bases left between them.

The V gene is TRBV11-1, the J gene TRBJ2-5; 7 positions match TRBD1. V lost 5 bases and J lost 2; bases outside the gene matches: 5. This CDR3 has 14 residues. CDR1 and CDR2 from the germline V gene are SGHAT and FQDESV (reference sequence). CDR3 sequence (DNA): TGTGCCAGCAGCGAAGACAGGGAACAAGAGACCCAGTACTTC. This translates into CASSEDREQETQYF.

This clone showed up just once. The CDR3 loop reads CATSSGGSYQETQYF. The DNA for the CDR3 is TGTGCCACCAGCAGTGGGGGATCATATCAAGAGACCCAGTACTTC. The chain carries TRBV15 and TRBJ2-5; D assignment may be TRBD1 or TRBD2 (5 bases each). The length of the CDR3 is 15 residues. The ends were cut back, 3 bases at V and 2 bases at J, with 13 bases in the middle. CDR1 is LNHNV, CDR2 YYDKDF, per germline (reference sequence). Based on the CDR3 plus reference TRBV15 and TRBJ2-5, the full variable domain is DAMVIQNPRYQVTQFGKPVTLSCSQTLNHNVMYWYQQKSSQAPKLLFHYYDKDFNNEADTPDNFQSRRPNTSFCFLDIRSPGLGDTAMYLCATSSGGSYQETQYFGPGTRLLVL.

J is TRBJ2-7 and V is TRBV11-3; possible D gene TRBD1, 6 bases. Germline assignment: CDR1 SGHNT and CDR2 YENEEA. The V and J ends lost 5 bases and 3 bases respectively, with 14 bases between them. The CDR3 is 14 amino acids. CDR3 in DNA: TGTGCCAGCAGCACATCTCCAGGGGTCTACGAGCAGTACTTC. It translates to CASSTSPGVYEQYF.

J is TRBJ1-1 and V is TRBV19; D may be TRBD1 (5 bases). Germline CDR1 and CDR2: LNHDA and SQIVND (reference sequence). V was shortened by 3 bases and J by 8 bases, with 16 bases between the two germline ends. The CDR3 covers 14 residues. Here the CDR3 DNA reads TGTGCCAGTAGTATTTTTGGACGGGACGGAGAAGCTTTCTTT. Protein sequence: CASSIFGRDGEAFF.

The chain links TRBV25-1 to TRBJ2-3; D gene uncertain. Deletions cut 11 bases from V and 1 base from J, with 10 bases between. Germline V CDR1 and CDR2: MGHDK, SYGVNS. The CDR3 has 12 amino acids. CDR3 bases: TGTGCCTCATGGGCGGGCACAGATACGCAGTATTTT. Amino acid sequence: CASWAGTDTQYF.

The CDR3 reads CASGGSTETQYF. The CDR3 DNA follows: TGTGCCAGCGGGGGGTCTACCGAGACCCAGTACTTC. The J gene is TRBJ2-5, the V gene TRBV27; possibly TRBD2 for D (6 bases). The CDR3 loop spans 12 amino acids. CDR1 and CDR2 from the germline V gene are MNHEY and SMNVEV (reference sequence). V was clipped by 8 bases and J by 5 bases, with 12 bases between them.

This clone was recorded a few times. The rearrangement uses TRBV5-1 and TRBJ2-7; the D gene could be TRBD1 or TRBD2 (6 bases each). The CDR3 runs 12 residues. The V end was cut by 4 bases, the J end by 6 bases, with 11 bases between. Germline V gives CDR1 SGHRS, CDR2 YFSETQ. CDR3 DNA sequence: TGCGCCAGCAGCAATCGGGGGCCCGAGCAGTACTTC. As protein: CASSNRGPEQYF.

The chain combines TRBV29-1 with TRBJ1-4, with a possible D match to TRBD1 (5 bases). Germline V gene lookup returns CDR1 SQVTM and CDR2 ANQGSEA. V was clipped by 6 bases and J by 7 bases, with 15 bases between them. CDR3 length: 13 residues. In DNA, the CDR3 is TGCAGCGTACCCGGGGCGGGGGGTGAAAAACTGTTTTTT. Translating gives CSVPGAGGEKLFF.

This clone was counted between two and nine times. The chain's CDR3 is CSVPGQITGELFF. In DNA form, the CDR3 reads TGCAGCGTTCCGGGACAGATCACCGGGGAGCTGTTTTTT. V and J are TRBV29-1 and TRBJ2-2; 7 nucleotides agree with TRBD1. V was clipped by 5 bases and J by 4 bases; unmatched bases: 4. Germline assignment: CDR1 SQVTM and CDR2 ANQGSEA. The CDR3 is 13 amino acids.

The V call is TRBV7-9, the J call TRBJ1-2; TRBD1 matches 8 bases. The germline V gene encodes CDR1 SEHNR and CDR2 FQNEAQ (reference sequence). CDR3 length equals 14 residues. V lost 3 bases and J lost 6; bases outside the gene matches: 6. The CDR3 nucleotides read TGTGCCAGCAGCTTCACAGGGGGTAGAGATGGCTACACCTTC. Amino acid sequence: CASSFTGGRDGYTF.

The chain couples TRBV5-6 to TRBJ2-7; unclear D gene. The CDR3 is made up of 15 amino acids. The V and J ends lost 4 bases and 0 bases respectively, with 14 bases between them. Germline V gene lookup returns CDR1 SGHDT and CDR2 YYEEEE. The CDR3 is CASSPRPRDSYEQYF. CDR3 nucleotides: TGTGCCAGCAGCCCGCGGCCAAGGGACTCCTACGAGCAGTACTTC.

The chain couples TRBV4-1 to TRBJ1-2; 7 bases are a match to TRBD1. Trimming cost V 3 bases and J 5 bases; bases outside gene matches: 12. Germline assignment: CDR1 MGHRA and CDR2 YSYEKL. The CDR3 spans 16 residues. CDR3 region: CASSQPTGTAPYGYTF. In DNA, the CDR3 is TGCGCCAGCAGCCAGCCAACCGGGACAGCCCCTTATGGCTACACCTTC.